This TCR beta chain originates from a study of blood T cell repertoires in COVID-19. This CDR3 comprises 17 residues. The trim removed 5 bases at V and 1 base at J, leaving 5 bases unmatched. Germline lookup yields CDR1 SGHTA and CDR2 FQGNSA. Per the authors' pipeline: Estimation of nucleated cell counts relied on the amplification of reference gene primers. This table comes from immunoSEQ multiplex PCR, and its TCRdb copy is limited to in-frame clones, with some not included. The DNA was the basis for D and trimming; V, J and clone size are from that table. The repertoire holds around 95,000 clones, approximately 80% seen once, with under 15% in the top ten.

This sequence was found in a man aged 50-60 years with active or convalescent COVID-19. The sample consisted of peripheral blood. The V and J genes are TRBV7-2 and TRBJ2-5; 15 nucleotides agree with TRBD2. The CDR3 sequence: CASSPGLAGGIQETQYF. The CDR3 nucleotides are TGTGCCAGCAGCCCTGGACTAGCGGGGGGGATCCAAGAGACCCAGTACTTC. The full variable domain, with the rest looked up from reference TRBV7-2 and TRBJ2-5, is GAGVSQSPSNKVTEKGKDVELRCDPISGHTALYWYRQSLGQGLEFLIYFQGNSAPDKSGLPSDRFSAERTGGSVSTLTIQRTQQEDSAVYLCASSPGLAGGIQETQYFGPGTRLLVL.